The clone carrying this TCR beta chain was observed a few times. Sample-barcoded 5' priming and a J-beta primer mix drove a second PCR of roughly 7 to 11 cycles. MiXCR was run by TCRdb on the 5' RACE reads, yielding one entry per CDR3 protein. Of about 1.5 million distinct CDR3 sequences listed, around 40% are singletons. These data are taken from a study of blood T cells in healthy people across ages. CDR1 is SGDLS, CDR2 YYNGEE, per germline. V was pared by 1 base and J by 6 bases, with 13 bases between. This CDR3 spans 14 amino acids. The chain uses TRBV9 and TRBJ1-2; TRBD1 might be the D (6 bases). The sample taken for sequencing was blood. The TCR was taken from a woman younger than 35 in good health. In DNA, the CDR3 is TGTGCCAGCAGCGTAACAGGGAGAATCGATGGCTACACCTTC. Encoded protein: CASSVTGRIDGYTF.